Listed below are T cell receptor beta chains from one sample, sequenced in a study of OX40 agonist ivuxolimab in advanced cancers. Assay: immunoSEQ multiplex PCR; the TCRdb copy retains only in-frame clones and omits some. The data contain more than 65,000 clones, 85% of them singletons. The material was CD4+ or CD8+ T cells sorted from blood, obtained in a trial of the OX40 agonist ivuxolimab. The origin of the receptors is an adult with an advanced solid tumor such as melanoma, head and neck, liver or kidney cancer. Each CDR3 is given with its conserved first and last residue. A D gene is named only where the DNA matches it firmly. Expanded clones are given a class, and other clones once, few, many or no size at all.

V gene	J gene	D gene	clone size	CDR3 protein	CDR3 DNA
TRBV20-1	TRBJ1-1	-	medium-sized	CSAATTEAFF	TGCAGTGCTGCTACCACTGAAGCTTTCTTT
TRBV11-2	TRBJ2-3	TRBD2	-	CASSLGGRTDTQYF	TGTGCCAGCAGCTTAGGCGGGAGGACAGATACGCAGTATTTT
TRBV5-4	TRBJ2-5	-	-	CASSLDGGFGETQYF	TGTGCCAGCAGCTTGGACGGAGGGTTCGGGGAGACCCAGTACTTC
TRBV30	TRBJ1-1	-	-	CAWGSARSSEAFF	TGTGCCTGGGGCTCAGCAAGGAGCAGCGAAGCTTTCTTT
TRBV11-2	TRBJ2-7	-	few	CASSLEDAQFREQYF	TGTGCCAGCAGCTTAGAGGACGCCCAATTTCGCGAGCAGTACTTC
TRBV30	TRBJ2-7	-	few	CAWSKGRVVEQYF	TGTGCCTGGAGTAAGGGGCGGGTGGTCGAGCAGTACTTC
TRBV20-1	TRBJ1-2	-	once	CSALSYGYTF	TGCAGTGCCCTGAGCTATGGCTACACCTTC
TRBV6-5	TRBJ2-5	-	-	CASSRTARETQYF	TGTGCCAGCAGCAGGACTGCGCGAGAGACCCAGTACTTC
TRBV6-1	TRBJ2-5	TRBD1	-	CASSLRTGGSETQYF	TGTGCCAGCAGTCTCCGGACAGGGGGCAGCGAGACCCAGTACTTC
TRBV27	TRBJ2-4	TRBD1	-	CASSLSTGGGLGIQYF	TGTGCCAGCAGTTTATCGACAGGGGGCGGTTTGGGCATTCAGTACTTC
TRBV7-8	TRBJ2-3	TRBD2	-	CASSTRTSGIGDTQYF	TGTGCCAGCAGCACGAGGACTAGCGGGATTGGAGATACGCAGTATTTT
TRBV11-2	TRBJ2-5	-	-	CASSVGLLTETQYF	TGTGCCAGCAGTGTGGGGTTACTGACGGAGACCCAGTACTTC
TRBV7-9	TRBJ2-1	TRBD2	-	CASSSGGPYNEQFF	TGTGCCAGCAGTAGCGGGGGGCCCTACAATGAGCAGTTCTTC
TRBV28	TRBJ1-5	-	-	CASSSLGPISNQPQHF	TGTGCCAGCAGTTCATTGGGCCCAATTAGCAATCAGCCCCAGCATTTT
TRBV6-1	TRBJ2-3	TRBD2	-	CASRVAGGPGDTQYF	TGTGCCAGCAGAGTAGCGGGAGGGCCTGGGGATACGCAGTATTTT
TRBV28	TRBJ2-7	TRBD2	-	CASSSPRVSGSYEQYF	TGTGCCAGCAGTTCACCCAGGGTAAGCGGGAGCTACGAGCAGTACTTC
TRBV27	TRBJ2-5	TRBD2	-	CASKSLPIGLAGEETQYF	TGTGCCAGCAAGTCCCTCCCTATCGGACTAGCGGGGGAGGAGACCCAGTACTTC